This passage covers 21 T cell receptor beta chains from one sample sequenced in a study of CD8 T cells in ankylosing spondylitis (TCRdb year 2017). General findings and caveats noted by the study authors: Blood from ankylosing spondylitis patients appeared to be characterized by a TCR beta motif made up of fewer than ten highly homologous amino acid variants.

Library prep was done by 5' RACE. Sequencing was carried out with an Illumina HiSeq 2500. TCRdb reprocessed the public reads (quality trimming at Q25 with fastp, clone calling with MiXCR) and kept in-frame beta chains. Each record represents a unique CDR3 protein, reported with the most common genes and DNA among its rows. The sample includes hundreds of thousands of distinct CDR3 sequences, with about 12% observed a single time. 0.51% of the sample is held by the ten biggest clonotypes. These receptors' antigens are unknown. The sequenced sample was blood, either unsorted or a sorted T cell fraction (not recorded which). Every receptor here comes from a male donor with ankylosing spondylitis.

The CDR3 coding sequence is TGTGCCAGCAGTTTATCAGGGGGCTATCAGCCCCAGCATTTT. It yields the protein CASSLSGGYQPQHF. V usage is TRBV12-3 or TRBV12-4 and J usage is TRBJ1-5; TRBD1 matches at 8 bases. The CDR3 length is 14 residues. Germline trimming cut 2 bases from V and 5 bases from J; bases unmatched to any gene: 2.

The gene calls are TRBV7-2 and TRBJ1-2, with 9 bases fitting TRBD1. The CDR3 consists of 15 residues. Germline assignment: CDR1 SGHTA and CDR2 FQGNSA. J lost 4 bases, V lost 5 bases, and 8 bases had no gene match. The CDR3 region has the DNA TGTGCCAGCAGCACTGGACAGGGGAGACTCTATGGCTACACCTTC. Its translation is CASSTGQGRLYGYTF.

The chain uses TRBV6-1 and TRBJ1-5; TRBD1 agrees at 10 bases. With V trimmed by 4 bases and J by 6 bases, 3 bases remained unmatched. CDR1 and CDR2 from the germline V gene are MNHNS and SASEGT. The CDR3 is made up of 14 amino acids. The CDR3 bases are TGTGCCAGCAGTGGACAGGGGGCAAGTCAGCCCCAGCATTTT. Its translation is CASSGQGASQPQHF.

The chain is built from TRBV5-5 and TRBJ1-2, with a possible D match to TRBD1 (6 bases). The length of the CDR3 is 14 residues. The V end lost 0 bases, the J end lost 6 bases, and 12 bases lay between the germline ends. CDR1 and CDR2 (germline): SGHKS, YYEKEE (reference sequence). For the CDR3, the DNA is TGTGCCAGCAGCTTGGCTCCAGGGGTCGATGGCTACACCTTC. The encoded protein is CASSLAPGVDGYTF.

This clonotype was detected only a few times. The genes are TRBV20-1 and TRBJ1-2; D is undetermined. CDR3 size: 15 residues. V was pared by 6 bases and J by 2 bases, with 19 bases between. CDR1 is DFQATT, CDR2 SNEGSKA, per germline (reference sequence). The CDR3 loop reads CSAPAADEGNYGYTF. CDR3 coding DNA: TGCAGTGCCCCCGCTGCGGATGAGGGAAACTATGGCTACACCTTC.

The chain couples TRBV18 to TRBJ1-2; no firm D call. Trimming removed 5 bases at V and 3 bases at J, with 10 bases between. CDR3 length: 13 residues. In germline, CDR1 is KGHSH, CDR2 LQKENI. DNA of the CDR3: TGTGCCAGCTCATTCTTGCCGGACTATGGCTACACCTTC. Residues: CASSFLPDYGYTF. Using reference TRBV18 and TRBJ1-2 for the parts outside the CDR3, the full variable domain is NAGVMQNPRHLVRRRGQEARLRCSPMKGHSHVYWYRQLPEEGLKFMVYLQKENIIDESGMPKERFSAEFPKEGPSILRIQQVVRGDSAAYFCASSFLPDYGYTFGSGTRLTVV.

This clonotype was seen many times. V gene TRBV5-1 combines with J gene TRBJ2-1; 16 bases map to TRBD2. The V gene end was trimmed by 5 bases and the J gene end by 1 base; junction bases not matched to a gene: 3. Germline loops: CDR1 SGHRS, CDR2 YFSETQ. The CDR3 runs to 17 residues. For the CDR3, the DNA is TGCGCCAGCAGGGGACTAGCGGGAGGGAAGTCCTACAATGAGCAGTTCTTC. Translating it yields CASRGLAGGKSYNEQFF.

The table lists this clonotype with many counts. The J gene is TRBJ2-4, the V gene TRBV5-1; 8 nucleotides match TRBD2. The CDR3 length is 15 residues. Germline-derived CDR1 and CDR2 are SGHRS and YFSETQ. Trimming removed 0 bases from V and 9 bases from J; junction bases left unmatched: 8. Written as DNA, the CDR3 is TGCGCCAGCAGCTTGGGGGGACTAGAGAATGGCATTCAGTACTTC. This codes for CASSLGGLENGIQYF.

This clonotype was detected ten times or more. CDR3 DNA: TGTGCCAGCAGCGAGAGCAGGGCGAACACCGGGGAGCTGTTTTTT. Amino acid sequence: CASSESRANTGELFF. The chain employs TRBV6-1 and TRBJ2-2, with D perhaps TRBD1 (5 bases). This CDR3 has 15 amino acids. Germline V gene sequence: CDR1 MNHNS, CDR2 SASEGT. V was pared by 6 bases and J by 0 bases, with 11 bases between.

The chain is built from TRBV30 and TRBJ1-4; 9 nucleotides align to TRBD1. V shed 0 bases, J shed 7 bases, and the junction held 3 bases outside the gene matches. This CDR3 region has 14 residues. CDR1 and CDR2 (germline): GTSNPN, SVGIG (reference sequence). The CDR3 loop is CAWSVGTGSEKLFF. The CDR3 bases are TGTGCCTGGAGTGTGGGGACAGGGAGTGAAAAACTGTTTTTT.

This clonotype was seen many times. The chain couples TRBV13 to TRBJ1-1; D remains unclear. CDR1 PRHDT and CDR2 FYEKMQ come from the germline V gene (reference sequence). The CDR3 extends over 15 amino acids. Trimming pared 3 bases from V and 3 bases from J, leaving 14 bases between. The chain's CDR3 is CASSLSWGYYTEAFF. CDR3 coding DNA: TGTGCCAGCAGCTTGAGCTGGGGTTATTACACTGAAGCTTTCTTT.

This clonotype was found a few times. The chain couples TRBV5-1 to TRBJ2-7, with D perhaps being TRBD1 or TRBD2 (5 bases each). Germline CDR1 reads SGHRS; CDR2 reads YFSETQ. The length of the CDR3 is 13 residues. V was clipped by 4 bases and J by 3 bases, with 11 bases between them. CDR3: CASSGDGYYEQYF. Here the CDR3 DNA reads TGCGCCAGCAGCGGGGACGGATACTACGAGCAGTACTTC. The full variable domain, in which reference TRBV5-1 and TRBJ2-7 provide the parts outside the CDR3, is KAGVTQTPRYLIKTRGQQVTLSCSPISGHRSVSWYQQTPGQGLQFLFEYFSETQRNKGNFPGRFSGRQFSNSRSEMNVSTLELGDSALYLCASSGDGYYEQYFGPGTRLTVT.

V and J are TRBV7-3 and TRBJ2-1; D gene unclear. There are 17 residues in the CDR3. Germline CDR1 SGHTA, CDR2 FQGTGA. Trimming pared 1 base from V and 4 bases from J, leaving 17 bases between. DNA for the CDR3: TGTGCCAGCAGCTTAATAGGTGGCAGCCACCAATACAATGAGCAGTTCTTC. It is translated as CASSLIGGSHQYNEQFF.

The chain links TRBV6-1 to TRBJ2-5, with 11 bases fitting TRBD2. The CDR3 contains 16 residues. The germline gives CDR1 MNHNS, CDR2 SASEGT. V gave up 6 bases and J gave up 0 bases; unmatched junction bases: 6. The CDR3 loop reads CASSRPGLADQETQYF. CDR3 DNA: TGTGCCAGCAGCCGACCGGGACTAGCGGACCAAGAGACCCAGTACTTC.

DNA of the CDR3: TGTGCCAGCCGGGATGTGACTTATGGCTACACCTTC. The encoded protein is CASRDVTYGYTF. The V call is TRBV12-3 or TRBV12-4, the J call TRBJ1-2; D is ambiguous. The V end was cut by 8 bases, the J end by 5 bases, with 12 bases between. This CDR3 has 12 amino acids.

This clonotype was detected only a few times. The chain couples TRBV6-6 to TRBJ1-3; D is uncertain. Trimming took off 5 bases at V and 4 bases at J, with 6 bases between the two ends. CDR1 MNHNY and CDR2 SVGAGI come from the germline V gene (reference sequence). The CDR3 consists of 12 residues. In nucleotides, the CDR3 is TGTGCCAGCAGTGCCCGAGGAAACACCATATATTTT. This sequence encodes CASSARGNTIYF.

This chain joins TRBV7-2 and TRBJ1-5; TRBD1 might be the D (6 bases). From germline, CDR1 is SGHTA and CDR2 FQGNSA. Trimming took 5 bases from V and 4 from J, leaving 15 bases between them. The CDR3 covers 15 residues. The CDR3 bases are TGTGCCAGCAGCCCCCGCAGGGGATTTAATCAGCCCCAGCATTTT. It is translated as CASSPRRGFNQPQHF.

This rearrangement joins TRBV6-1 to TRBJ1-5, with 8 positions matching TRBD1. CDR1 is MNHNS, CDR2 SASEGT, per germline. CDR3 length: 13 amino acids. V trimming: 8 bases; J trimming: 5 bases; junction bases outside the gene matches: 5. CDR3: CASALDRDQPQHF. Here the CDR3 DNA reads TGTGCCAGCGCTCTGGACAGGGATCAGCCCCAGCATTTT.

This clonotype has only a few counts. V usage is TRBV20-1 and J usage is TRBJ2-3, with D tentatively TRBD2 (6 bases). V lost 1 base, J lost 4 bases, and 15 bases lay in between. From germline, CDR1 is DFQATT and CDR2 SNEGSKA (reference sequence). This CDR3 has 15 amino acids. CDR3 protein: CSARAGAGRADTQYF. CDR3 in DNA: TGCAGTGCTAGAGCGGGTGCGGGAAGGGCAGATACGCAGTATTTT.

This clonotype was detected a few times. This chain joins TRBV6-5 and TRBJ2-7; the D is unclear. The CDR3 is 14 amino acids. Trimming stripped 2 bases from V and 4 bases from J, with 12 bases between. Looked up from germline, CDR1 is MNHEY and CDR2 is SVGAGI. CDR3 DNA: TGTGCCAGCAGTTACAACGGTTTAGGGTACGAGCAGTACTTC. This encodes CASSYNGLGYEQYF.

The chain is built from TRBV6-1 and TRBJ1-2; 9 bases are a match to TRBD1. There are 15 residues in the CDR3. V was clipped by 6 bases and J by 4 bases; unmatched bases: 9. Germline V CDR1 and CDR2: MNHNS, SASEGT. CDR3 DNA: TGTGCCAGCAGACGACAGGGGGTCTACGGCTATGGCTACACCTTC. Protein product: CASRRQGVYGYGYTF.